These T cell receptor beta chains were read from a single sample in a study of blood T cell repertoires in COVID-19. Assay: immunoSEQ multiplex PCR; the TCRdb copy retains only in-frame clones and omits some. The sample contains 100,000 to 150,000 clones, over 75% of which appear only once. Sequenced material: peripheral blood. Receptors originate from an elderly woman with acute or convalescent COVID-19. The CDR3 runs from the conserved cysteine through the conserved F or W. Fields, in order: V gene, J gene, D gene, clone size, CDR3 protein, CDR3 DNA. A D gene is named only where the DNA matches it firmly. Not all rows give a size; the values are once, few, many and, for expanded clones, a class.

v_call: TRBV21-1; j_call: TRBJ1-5; d_call: NA; clone_size: once; cdr3_aa: CASSGRDRGPPNQPQHF; cdr3_nt: TGTGCCAGCAGCGGCCGGGACAGGGGGCCGCCTAATCAGCCCCAGCATTTT
v_call: TRBV10-2; j_call: TRBJ2-1; d_call: TRBD2; clone_size: NA; cdr3_aa: CASRGLAGGPYEQFF; cdr3_nt: TGCGCCAGCAGAGGACTAGCGGGAGGGCCCTATGAGCAGTTCTTC
v_call: TRBV4-3; j_call: TRBJ2-2; d_call: TRBD2; clone_size: NA; cdr3_aa: CASSRELAGGNTGELFF; cdr3_nt: TGCGCCAGCAGCCGAGAACTAGCGGGGGGAAACACCGGGGAGCTGTTTTTT
v_call: TRBV5-1; j_call: TRBJ2-3; d_call: NA; clone_size: NA; cdr3_aa: CASSSLADLTDTQYF; cdr3_nt: TGCGCCAGCAGCTCCTTAGCGGACCTCACAGATACGCAGTATTTT
v_call: TRBV19; j_call: TRBJ2-3; d_call: TRBD2; clone_size: NA; cdr3_aa: CASSIWGTSADTQYF; cdr3_nt: TGTGCCAGTAGTATCTGGGGGACTAGTGCAGATACGCAGTATTTT
v_call: TRBV7-6; j_call: TRBJ1-3; d_call: TRBD1; clone_size: NA; cdr3_aa: CASSLEGQGLNTIYF; cdr3_nt: TGTGCCAGCAGCTTAGAGGGACAGGGTTTGAACACCATATATTTT
v_call: TRBV7-8; j_call: TRBJ1-1; d_call: TRBD1; clone_size: once; cdr3_aa: CASSLAPGQGNTEAFF; cdr3_nt: TGTGCCAGCAGCTTAGCCCCGGGACAGGGGAACACTGAAGCTTTCTTT
v_call: TRBV10-3; j_call: TRBJ1-2; d_call: NA; clone_size: few; cdr3_aa: CAISERGGEHYGYTF; cdr3_nt: TGTGCCATCAGTGAGCGGGGGGGCGAACACTATGGCTACACCTTC
v_call: TRBV12-5; j_call: TRBJ1-5; d_call: NA; clone_size: NA; cdr3_aa: CASGLAGGSGQPQHF; cdr3_nt: TGTGCTAGTGGTTTGGCCGGAGGGTCAGGGCAGCCCCAGCATTTT
v_call: TRBV2; j_call: TRBJ2-4; d_call: NA; clone_size: NA; cdr3_aa: CASSKGILENIQYF; cdr3_nt: TGTGCCAGCAGCAAGGGAATACTAGAAAACATTCAGTACTTC
v_call: TRBV27; j_call: TRBJ1-6; d_call: TRBD1; clone_size: NA; cdr3_aa: CANQLEGSARQGNGGSPLHF; cdr3_nt: TGTGCCAACCAGCTTGAAGGGTCAGCTCGACAGGGCAACGGTGGTTCACCCCTCCACTTT
v_call: TRBV24-1; j_call: TRBJ1-4; d_call: NA; clone_size: NA; cdr3_aa: CASSVRGHEKLFF; cdr3_nt: TGTGCCAGTTCTGTCAGGGGTCACGAAAAACTGTTTTTT
v_call: TRBV6-4; j_call: TRBJ1-1; d_call: TRBD1; clone_size: once; cdr3_aa: CASSDLQGTEAFF; cdr3_nt: TGTGCCAGCAGTGACTTACAGGGGACTGAAGCTTTCTTT
v_call: TRBV7-6; j_call: TRBJ2-2; d_call: TRBD2; clone_size: NA; cdr3_aa: CASSVRTSGTGELFF; cdr3_nt: TGTGCCAGCAGCGTCCGGACTAGCGGCACCGGGGAGCTGTTTTTT
v_call: TRBV7-3; j_call: TRBJ2-2; d_call: TRBD2; clone_size: NA; cdr3_aa: CASSYLRPEGRASGELFF; cdr3_nt: TGTGCCAGCAGCTACTTACGACCCGAGGGGAGGGCCAGTGGGGAGCTGTTTTTT
v_call: TRBV15; j_call: TRBJ2-2; d_call: NA; clone_size: NA; cdr3_aa: CATSRDAVENGELFF; cdr3_nt: TGTGCCACCAGCAGAGATGCGGTGGAAAACGGGGAGCTGTTTTTT
v_call: TRBV19; j_call: TRBJ2-2; d_call: TRBD2; clone_size: NA; cdr3_aa: CASRGSSGDTGELFF; cdr3_nt: TGTGCCAGCCGGGGGTCAAGCGGGGATACCGGGGAGCTGTTTTTT
v_call: TRBV11-3; j_call: TRBJ2-1; d_call: NA; clone_size: NA; cdr3_aa: CASSLSNPNEQFF; cdr3_nt: TGTGCCAGCAGCTTATCTAACCCCAATGAGCAGTTCTTC
v_call: TRBV2; j_call: TRBJ2-2; d_call: NA; clone_size: once; cdr3_aa: CASRGEATGELFF; cdr3_nt: TGTGCCAGCAGAGGAGAGGCCACCGGGGAGCTGTTTTTT
v_call: TRBV18; j_call: TRBJ2-2; d_call: TRBD1; clone_size: NA; cdr3_aa: CASSDRGLSNTGELFF; cdr3_nt: TGTGCCAGCTCCGACAGGGGGCTTTCGAACACCGGGGAGCTGTTTTTT
v_call: TRBV7-3; j_call: TRBJ2-7; d_call: TRBD1; clone_size: NA; cdr3_aa: CASSPVDRGIQYF; cdr3_nt: TGTGCCAGCAGCCCCGTTGACAGGGGGATCCAGTACTTC
v_call: TRBV7-8; j_call: TRBJ1-3; d_call: NA; clone_size: NA; cdr3_aa: CASSLARAASGNTIYF; cdr3_nt: TGTGCCAGCAGCTTAGCGAGGGCAGCCTCTGGAAACACCATATATTTT
v_call: TRBV7-9; j_call: TRBJ2-7; d_call: NA; clone_size: NA; cdr3_aa: CASSWRDYEQYF; cdr3_nt: TGTGCCAGCAGTTGGCGGGATTACGAGCAGTACTTC
v_call: TRBV12-5; j_call: TRBJ2-7; d_call: NA; clone_size: NA; cdr3_aa: CASGLGGSYEQYF; cdr3_nt: TGTGCTAGTGGTTTAGGAGGAAGCTACGAGCAGTACTTC
v_call: TRBV7-6; j_call: TRBJ1-2; d_call: NA; clone_size: few; cdr3_aa: CASSPRAGRDNYGYTF; cdr3_nt: TGTGCCAGCAGCCCTCGGGCGGGGCGCGATAACTATGGCTACACCTTC
v_call: TRBV5-1; j_call: TRBJ1-2; d_call: TRBD1; clone_size: NA; cdr3_aa: CASSGGRTGPNYGYTF; cdr3_nt: TGCGCCAGCAGCGGCGGAAGGACAGGGCCTAACTATGGCTACACCTTC
v_call: TRBV18; j_call: TRBJ2-2; d_call: TRBD2; clone_size: NA; cdr3_aa: CASSPSSGRTGELFF; cdr3_nt: TGTGCCAGCTCACCATCCAGCGGGAGGACCGGGGAGCTGTTTTTT
v_call: TRBV6-2/TRBV6-3; j_call: TRBJ2-5; d_call: TRBD2; clone_size: NA; cdr3_aa: CASSLGTSGSFRETQYF; cdr3_nt: TGTGCCAGCAGTTTGGGGACTAGCGGGAGTTTTAGAGAGACCCAGTACTTC
v_call: TRBV5-1; j_call: TRBJ2-5; d_call: NA; clone_size: NA; cdr3_aa: CASSLGAFSPGETQYF; cdr3_nt: TGCGCCAGCAGCTTGGGGGCCTTTTCCCCAGGGGAGACCCAGTACTTC
v_call: TRBV28; j_call: TRBJ2-1; d_call: NA; clone_size: NA; cdr3_aa: CASSRARTSYNEQFF; cdr3_nt: TGTGCCAGCAGCCGCGCACGTACCTCCTACAATGAGCAGTTCTTC
v_call: TRBV5-1; j_call: TRBJ2-1; d_call: TRBD2; clone_size: NA; cdr3_aa: CASSLVLAGGPGKNEQFF; cdr3_nt: TGCGCCAGCAGCTTGGTACTAGCGGGAGGGCCCGGGAAGAATGAGCAGTTCTTC
v_call: TRBV5-1; j_call: TRBJ2-2; d_call: NA; clone_size: NA; cdr3_aa: CASSEQNTGELFF; cdr3_nt: TGCGCCAGCAGCGAACAGAACACCGGGGAGCTGTTTTTT
v_call: TRBV19; j_call: TRBJ1-6; d_call: NA; clone_size: NA; cdr3_aa: CASTAKRDSPLHF; cdr3_nt: TGTGCCAGTACGGCCAAGAGGGATTCACCCCTCCACTTT
v_call: TRBV5-6; j_call: TRBJ2-3; d_call: TRBD1; clone_size: NA; cdr3_aa: CASSLAVAGGYTDTQYF; cdr3_nt: TGTGCCAGCAGCTTGGCCGTGGCAGGGGGCTACACAGATACGCAGTATTTT
v_call: TRBV5-8; j_call: TRBJ2-1; d_call: NA; clone_size: NA; cdr3_aa: CASSLGTVAYNEQFF; cdr3_nt: TGTGCCAGCAGCTTGGGGACTGTGGCCTACAATGAGCAGTTCTTC
v_call: TRBV15; j_call: TRBJ1-1; d_call: NA; clone_size: NA; cdr3_aa: CATSRGGRASTEAFF; cdr3_nt: TGTGCCACCAGCAGAGGTGGCAGGGCGAGTACTGAAGCTTTCTTT
v_call: TRBV7-2; j_call: TRBJ2-2; d_call: NA; clone_size: once; cdr3_aa: CASSLEYRRRTGELFF; cdr3_nt: TGTGCCAGCAGCTTAGAATACAGGAGACGGACCGGGGAGCTGTTTTTT
v_call: TRBV5-1; j_call: TRBJ1-5; d_call: NA; clone_size: NA; cdr3_aa: CASSLESGIGNQPQHF; cdr3_nt: TGCGCCAGCAGCTTGGAGTCAGGGATCGGCAATCAGCCCCAGCATTTT
v_call: TRBV10-3; j_call: TRBJ1-1; d_call: NA; clone_size: NA; cdr3_aa: CAISEGQKAFF; cdr3_nt: TGTGCCATCAGTGAGGGACAGAAAGCTTTCTTT
v_call: TRBV3-1/TRBV3-2; j_call: TRBJ2-3; d_call: NA; clone_size: NA; cdr3_aa: CASSRENTDTQYF; cdr3_nt: TGTGCCAGCTCCAGGGAAAACACAGATACGCAGTATTTT
v_call: TRBV12-3/TRBV12-4; j_call: TRBJ1-6; d_call: NA; clone_size: few; cdr3_aa: CASRFTGSPLHF; cdr3_nt: TGTGCCAGCAGATTCACAGGGTCACCCCTCCACTTT
v_call: TRBV6-5; j_call: TRBJ1-2; d_call: NA; clone_size: NA; cdr3_aa: CASSSREHYGYTF; cdr3_nt: TGTGCCAGCAGTTCCAGGGAACACTATGGCTACACCTTC